The 20 T cell receptor beta chains listed next were all sequenced from one sample in a study of T cells after posttransplantation cyclophosphamide. Method: immunoSEQ multiplex PCR; TCRdb's copy keeps in-frame clones and lacks some. The table includes approximately 21,000 clones, just over 85% detected once. Methotrexate plus calcineurin inhibitor accompanied controls' myeloablative marrow transplants; sampling was 1 year later. The sample in question was PBMCs, obtained about 13 months after allogeneic stem cell transplant with calcineurin inhibitor and methotrexate. The receptors shown here come from a female patient between 30 and 39 years old who received an allogeneic stem cell transplant from an unrelated donor, was CMV-positive, and had acute and chronic GVHD. Among the T cells, some may be from the graft donor.

The genes are TRBV14 and TRBJ2-3; a weak D match, TRBD2 (5 bases). Trimming pared 0 bases from V and 6 bases from J, leaving 7 bases between. The CDR3 sequence is 13 residues long. Germline V gene data show CDR1 as SGHDN and CDR2 as FVKESK. In DNA, the CDR3 is TGTGCCAGCAGCCAAGAAGGCGGGGATACGCAGTATTTT. Translated: CASSQEGGDTQYF.

The V call is TRBV28, the J call TRBJ2-2; the match to TRBD2 covers 10 bases. The V gene's germline CDR1 is MDHEN and CDR2 SYDVKM. This CDR3 has 14 residues. With 8 bases clipped from V and 4 bases from J, the junction kept 4 bases outside the gene matches. Here the CDR3 reads CASLAGVFTGELFF. The CDR3 DNA is TGTGCCAGCCTAGCGGGAGTGTTCACCGGGGAGCTGTTTTTT.

The chain recombines TRBV5-4 with TRBJ1-1; no clear D gene. CDR3 length: 16 residues. Germline-derived CDR1 and CDR2 are SGHNT and YYREEE (reference sequence). Trimming removed 0 bases from V and 0 bases from J, with 12 bases in between. The CDR3 loop reads CASSLAGGYMNTEAFF. CDR3 sequence (DNA): TGTGCCAGCAGCTTGGCCGGCGGGTATATGAACACTGAAGCTTTCTTT. The full variable domain, in which reference TRBV5-4 and TRBJ1-1 provide the parts outside the CDR3, is ETGVTQSPTHLIKTRGQQVTLRCSSQSGHNTVSWYQQALGQGPQFIFQYYREEENGRGNFPPRFSGLQFPNYSSELNVNALELDDSALYLCASSLAGGYMNTEAFFGQGTRLTVV.

The rearrangement uses TRBV6-1 and TRBJ1-2; 9 nucleotides line up with TRBD1. Looked up from germline, CDR1 is MNHNS and CDR2 is SASEGT. The CDR3 spans 14 residues. The V segment lost 4 bases and the J segment 6 bases; nucleotides outside the gene matches: 6. CDR3 nucleotide sequence: TGTGCCAGCAGTGGGGGACAGGGAGGGAATGGCTACACCTTC. Its protein is CASSGGQGGNGYTF.

The chain is built from TRBV19 and TRBJ1-2; D gene uncertain. CDR3 size: 13 residues. The V gene lost 5 bases and the J gene lost 5 bases, with 12 bases spanning the gap. Per the germline V gene, CDR1 is LNHDA and CDR2 is SQIVND (reference sequence). CDR3 DNA sequence: TGTGCCAGTAGTCTGACTATACGGTATGGCTACACCTTC. It translates to CASSLTIRYGYTF.

This chain connects TRBV27 to TRBJ2-7; no clear D. Trimming took off 3 bases at V and 4 bases at J, with 13 bases between the two ends. The CDR3 runs 14 residues. Germline V gene sequence: CDR1 MNHEY, CDR2 SMNVEV (reference sequence). The chain's CDR3 is CASSFGTAVYEQYF. The CDR3 coding sequence is TGTGCCAGCAGTTTTGGCACGGCGGTATACGAGCAGTACTTC.

This clone has only one observation. The chain recombines TRBV29-1 with TRBJ1-1; TRBD1 matches at 7 bases. This CDR3 spans 16 amino acids. The germline V gene has CDR1 SQVTM and CDR2 ANQGSEA. The junction had 16 bases not matched to a gene; V was cut back by 7 bases and J by 2 bases. CDR3 loop: CSAAWTGGISNTEAFF. The CDR3 DNA reads TGCAGCGCCGCTTGGACAGGAGGGATATCTAACACTGAAGCTTTCTTT.

This clone has just one count. The CDR3 reads CAWSVRVDEQFF. CDR3 coding DNA: TGTGCCTGGAGTGTACGGGTGGATGAGCAGTTCTTC. The chain joins TRBV30 to TRBJ2-1; D uncertain. CDR3 length equals 12 residues. The germline CDR1 and CDR2 sequences are GTSNPN and SVGIG (reference sequence). Trimming stripped 0 bases from V and 8 bases from J, with 8 bases between.

V and J are TRBV10-1 and TRBJ2-7; TRBD2 agrees at 8 bases. Germline CDR1 is WNHNN and CDR2 is SYGVQD (reference sequence). The CDR3 has 14 amino acids. V was pared by 0 bases and J by 3 bases, with 1 base of the junction left unmatched. The CDR3 nucleotides read TGCGCCAGCAGTGAGTCGGCGGGGGGCTACGAGCAGTACTTC. It translates to CASSESAGGYEQYF.

This clone was counted a single time. The chain recombines TRBV4-1 with TRBJ1-2; 10 positions agree with TRBD1. V trimming: 1 base; J trimming: 4 bases; junction bases outside the gene matches: 9. Germline-derived CDR1 and CDR2 are MGHRA and YSYEKL. The CDR3 spans 17 residues. CDR3 sequence (DNA): TGCGCCAGCAGCCAAGGCCCGGGACAGGGGCCGGCCTATGGCTACACCTTC. It specifies CASSQGPGQGPAYGYTF.

The chain combines TRBV11-2 with TRBJ2-7, with a tentative D call TRBD1 (5 bases). V was trimmed by 5 bases and J by 6 bases, leaving 11 bases between them. This CDR3 spans 12 amino acids. Germline V gene sequence: CDR1 SGHAT, CDR2 FQNNGV. CDR3 coding DNA: TGTGCCAGCAGCGGCATAAGGGGCGAGCAGTACTTC. Translating it yields CASSGIRGEQYF.

This chain links TRBV4-2 with TRBJ1-5, with D perhaps matching TRBD1 (6 bases). This CDR3 has 14 amino acids. V lost 3 bases and J 5 bases, leaving 11 bases between the germline ends. Looked up from germline, CDR1 is LGHNA and CDR2 is YNFKEQ. This chain's CDR3 is CASSQSDRHQPQHF. The CDR3 DNA reads TGTGCCAGCAGCCAGAGTGACAGGCATCAGCCCCAGCATTTT.

The rearrangement uses TRBV6-6 and TRBJ2-3; TRBD1 agrees at 7 bases. CDR3 size: 16 residues. Germline lookup yields CDR1 MNHNY and CDR2 SVGAGI (reference sequence). V lost 5 bases, J lost 5 bases, and 13 bases stayed unmatched. The CDR3 region has the DNA TGTGCCAGCAGTCCGACGATACAGGGGCGGATAGATACGCAGTATTTT. It encodes CASSPTIQGRIDTQYF.

This chain uses TRBV5-5 with TRBJ2-1; 8 bases are a match to TRBD2. Trimming at V came to 4 bases and at J to 10 bases, leaving 13 bases not matched to a gene. The CDR3 totals 15 residues. CDR1 is SGHKS and CDR2 is YYEKEE in the germline V gene (reference sequence). The CDR3, as DNA: TGTGCCAGCAGCCTTCGGGGGGGGGTAGTTAGCGAGCAGTTCTTC. Amino acid sequence: CASSLRGGVVSEQFF. The full variable domain, rest sourced from reference TRBV5-5 and TRBJ2-1, is DAGVTQSPTHLIKTRGQQVTLRCSPISGHKSVSWYQQVLGQGPQFIFQYYEKEERGRGNFPDRFSARQFPNYSSELNVNALLLGDSALYLCASSLRGGVVSEQFFGPGTRLTVL.

This clone has only one observation. This chain links TRBV7-2 with TRBJ1-2, with D possibly TRBD1 on 6 matching bases. Germline values: CDR1 SGHTA, CDR2 FQGNSA. This CDR3 is built from 13 residues. V was clipped by 5 bases and J by 8 bases, with 15 bases between them. The CDR3 spells CASSRRGEGGYTF. The CDR3, as DNA: TGTGCCAGCAGCCGCAGGGGCGAAGGGGGCTACACCTTC.

The V and J genes are TRBV28 and TRBJ1-5, with D unclear. Trimming stripped 6 bases from V and 2 bases from J, with 11 bases between. This CDR3 is built from 14 residues. Germline assignment: CDR1 MDHEN and CDR2 SYDVKM. This chain's CDR3 is CASSPGVGNQPQHF. The DNA for the CDR3 is TGTGCCAGCAGCCCCGGTGTAGGCAATCAGCCCCAGCATTTT.

The chain recombines TRBV6-5 with TRBJ2-1, with D maybe TRBD2 (6 bases). The germline V and J ends were trimmed by 2 bases and 4 bases, with 12 bases remaining between them. The CDR3 consists of 15 residues. Germline V gene sequence: CDR1 MNHEY, CDR2 SVGAGI. DNA of the CDR3: TGTGCCAGCAGTTACGCGAAGGGACTTTACAATGAGCAGTTCTTC. This encodes CASSYAKGLYNEQFF.

This chain links TRBV6-6 with TRBJ2-7; a weak D match, TRBD2 (6 bases). Trimming left V 10 bases short and J 3 bases short, with 16 bases between. CDR1 and CDR2 (germline): MNHNY, SVGAGI (reference sequence). The length of the CDR3 is 13 residues. CDR3 sequence (DNA): TGTGCCACCAGGGCCGTCGGGAGCTACGAGCAGTACTTC. Protein: CATRAVGSYEQYF.

V usage is TRBV2 and J usage is TRBJ2-1, with 12 positions matching TRBD2. J lost 1 base, V lost 10 bases, and 2 bases had no gene match. The CDR3 is 14 amino acids. Germline V lookup: CDR1 SNHLY, CDR2 FYNNEI. DNA for the CDR3: TGTGCCACTCTAGCGGGGGGGTCCTACAATGAGCAGTTCTTC. Amino acids: CATLAGGSYNEQFF.

The J gene is TRBJ2-2, the V gene TRBV7-2, with 11 bases matching TRBD2. The CDR3 is made up of 16 amino acids. Germline V lookup: CDR1 SGHTA, CDR2 FQGNSA. The V and J ends lost 4 bases and 12 bases, in that order; junction bases with no gene match: 13. CDR3 in amino acids: CASSSLGTSGLAKLFF. The CDR3 nucleotides are TGTGCCAGCAGCTCCCTGGGGACTAGCGGCCTAGCGAAGCTGTTTTTT.